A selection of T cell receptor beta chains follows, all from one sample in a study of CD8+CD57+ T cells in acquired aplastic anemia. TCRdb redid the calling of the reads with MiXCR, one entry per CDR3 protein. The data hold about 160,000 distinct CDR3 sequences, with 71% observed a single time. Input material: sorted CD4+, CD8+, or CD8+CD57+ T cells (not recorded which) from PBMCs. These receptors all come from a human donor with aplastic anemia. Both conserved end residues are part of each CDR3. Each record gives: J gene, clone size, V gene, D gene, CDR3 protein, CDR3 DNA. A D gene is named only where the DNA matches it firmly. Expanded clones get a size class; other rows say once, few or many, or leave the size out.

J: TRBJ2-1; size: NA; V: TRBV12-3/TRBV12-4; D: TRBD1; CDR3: CASSLQGGQGYNEQFF; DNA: TGTGCCAGCAGTTTACAGGGTGGACAGGGCTACAATGAGCAGTTCTTC
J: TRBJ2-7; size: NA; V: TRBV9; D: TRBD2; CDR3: CASSVGWREGYEQYF; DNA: TGTGCCAGCAGCGTAGGATGGCGGGAGGGCTACGAGCAGTACTTC
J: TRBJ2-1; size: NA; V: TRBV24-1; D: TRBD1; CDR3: CATSETGTGADEQFF; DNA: TGTGCCACCAGTGAGACCGGGACAGGGGCCGATGAGCAGTTCTTC
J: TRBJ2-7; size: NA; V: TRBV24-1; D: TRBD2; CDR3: CATGRAIYEQYF; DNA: TGTGCCACCGGGAGGGCGATTTACGAGCAGTACTTC
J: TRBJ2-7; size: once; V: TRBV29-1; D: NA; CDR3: CSVVGDNLYEQYF; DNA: TGCAGCGTGGTCGGGGACAACCTATACGAGCAGTACTTC
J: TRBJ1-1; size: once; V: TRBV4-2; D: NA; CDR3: CASSPGHYTEAFF; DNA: TGTGCCAGCAGCCCCGGACATTACACTGAAGCTTTCTTT
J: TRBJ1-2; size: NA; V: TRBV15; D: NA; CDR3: CATSREREQGIDGYTF; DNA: TGTGCCACCAGCAGAGAGAGAGAACAGGGTATCGATGGCTACACCTTC
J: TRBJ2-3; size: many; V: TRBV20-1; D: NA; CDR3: CSAWQEGRSNTQYF; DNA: TGCAGTGCTTGGCAGGAGGGTCGATCTAATACGCAGTATTTT
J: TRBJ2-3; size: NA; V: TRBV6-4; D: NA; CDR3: CASSSGGTSTDTQYF; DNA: TGTGCCAGCAGTAGTGGCGGGACAAGCACAGATACGCAGTATTTT
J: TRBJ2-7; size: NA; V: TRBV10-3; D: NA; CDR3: CAIGEAGGRAVSYEQYF; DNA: TGTGCCATCGGTGAGGCCGGGGGCAGGGCGGTCTCCTACGAGCAGTACTTC
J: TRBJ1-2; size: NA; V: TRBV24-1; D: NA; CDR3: CATSVTGGGYTF; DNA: TGTGCCACCAGTGTCACAGGCGGAGGCTACACCTTC
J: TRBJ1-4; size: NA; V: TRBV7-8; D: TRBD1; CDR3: CASSLEGTAPTNEKLFF; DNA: TGTGCCAGCAGCTTAGAAGGGACAGCTCCAACTAATGAAAAACTGTTTTTT